One sample yielded the 9 T cell receptor beta chains listed below, sequenced in a study of T cell changes during pregnancy in multiple sclerosis. Using immunoSEQ multiplex PCR, the repertoire was profiled, and TCRdb retains in-frame clones only, with some absent. Among under 110,000 clones listed, 75% to 95% were seen once. The sample here was peripheral blood, taken before pregnancy. The source of these receptors is a female donor with multiple sclerosis, enrolled in a pregnancy study.

This chain links TRBV15 with TRBJ1-5; a possible D gene is TRBD1 (5 bases). CDR1 and CDR2 from the germline V gene are LNHNV and YYDKDF (reference sequence). The V end was cut by 3 bases, the J end by 2 bases, with 14 bases between. The CDR3 sequence is 16 residues long. The DNA for the CDR3 is TGTGCCACCAGCAGGGGGAAAGGGGCTGGCAATCAGCCCCAGCATTTT. Translation: CATSRGKGAGNQPQHF.

The J gene is TRBJ2-1, the V gene TRBV28; 8 nucleotides line up with TRBD1. The germline gives CDR1 MDHEN, CDR2 SYDVKM. J lost 6 bases, V lost 3 bases, and 7 bases had no gene match. The CDR3 has 15 residues. CDR3 region: CASSLADRVINEQFF. CDR3 sequence (DNA): TGTGCCAGCAGTTTGGCGGACAGGGTTATCAATGAGCAGTTCTTC.

The V call is TRBV6-1, the J call TRBJ1-2, with 9 nucleotides matching TRBD1. The CDR3 is made up of 15 amino acids. V lost 1 base to trimming and J lost 1 base; unmatched junction nucleotides: 1. Germline CDR1 reads MNHNS; CDR2 reads SASEGT. Here the CDR3 reads CASSEGTGDNYGYTF. In nucleotides, the CDR3 is TGTGCCAGCAGTGAAGGGACAGGGGATAACTATGGCTACACCTTC.

The chain joins TRBV7-2 to TRBJ2-2, with TRBD2 matching 14 bases. This CDR3 contains 17 residues. CDR1 and CDR2 (germline): SGHTA, FQGNSA. The trim removed 4 bases at V and 5 bases at J, leaving 6 bases unmatched. CDR3 region: CASSYGTSGSRTGELFF. CDR3 DNA: TGTGCCAGCAGCTATGGGACTAGCGGGAGCAGAACCGGGGAGCTGTTTTTT.

This chain connects TRBV30 to TRBJ1-1; D remains unclear. The germline CDR1 and CDR2 sequences are GTSNPN and SVGIG (reference sequence). This CDR3 is built from 12 residues. Trimming pared 2 bases from V and 3 bases from J, leaving 7 bases between. The CDR3 region has the DNA TGTGCCTGGAGTCACGGGGACACTGAAGCTTTCTTT. Its protein product is CAWSHGDTEAFF.

J is TRBJ2-2 and V is TRBV5-1; 7 positions agree with TRBD2. V lost 0 bases, J lost 5 bases, and 7 bases stayed unmatched. The CDR3 is made up of 16 amino acids. Germline V gives CDR1 SGHRS, CDR2 YFSETQ. The CDR3 DNA sequence: TGCGCCAGCAGCTTGGCAGGGACTATCAGGACCGGGGAGCTGTTTTTT. This sequence encodes CASSLAGTIRTGELFF.

The rearrangement joins TRBV6-6 to TRBJ1-2, with 7 bases that match TRBD1. The CDR3 extends over 16 amino acids. Germline CDR1 and CDR2: MNHNY and SVGAGI (reference sequence). Trimming cost V 6 bases and J 0 bases; bases outside gene matches: 10. Here the CDR3 DNA reads TGTGCCAGCAGAACAACGTCAGGGGGATCTAACTATGGCTACACCTTC. Its protein product is CASRTTSGGSNYGYTF.

The chain uses TRBV2 and TRBJ2-7; no reliable D call. V was clipped by 2 bases and J by 4 bases, with 12 bases between them. The CDR3 length is 14 residues. Germline V gives CDR1 SNHLY, CDR2 FYNNEI. In DNA, the CDR3 is TGTGCCAGCAGTGAAATCGGCAGAGCGTACGAGCAGTACTTC. Its translation: CASSEIGRAYEQYF. Based on the CDR3 plus reference TRBV2 and TRBJ2-7, the full variable domain is EPEVTQTPSHQVTQMGQEVILRCVPISNHLYFYWYRQILGQKVEFLVSFYNNEISEKSEIFDDQFSVERPDGSNFTLKIRSTKLEDSAMYFCASSEIGRAYEQYFGPGTRLTVT.

This clone was seen once. The V and J genes are TRBV7-9 and TRBJ1-2, with 7 nucleotides matching TRBD1. J lost 6 bases, V lost 6 bases, and 10 bases had no gene match. Germline lookup yields CDR1 SEHNR and CDR2 FQNEAQ (reference sequence). There are 14 residues in the CDR3. CDR3 nucleotides: TGTGCCAGCAGAGACGGACAGGAGAGCAATGGCTACACCTTC. Protein product: CASRDGQESNGYTF.